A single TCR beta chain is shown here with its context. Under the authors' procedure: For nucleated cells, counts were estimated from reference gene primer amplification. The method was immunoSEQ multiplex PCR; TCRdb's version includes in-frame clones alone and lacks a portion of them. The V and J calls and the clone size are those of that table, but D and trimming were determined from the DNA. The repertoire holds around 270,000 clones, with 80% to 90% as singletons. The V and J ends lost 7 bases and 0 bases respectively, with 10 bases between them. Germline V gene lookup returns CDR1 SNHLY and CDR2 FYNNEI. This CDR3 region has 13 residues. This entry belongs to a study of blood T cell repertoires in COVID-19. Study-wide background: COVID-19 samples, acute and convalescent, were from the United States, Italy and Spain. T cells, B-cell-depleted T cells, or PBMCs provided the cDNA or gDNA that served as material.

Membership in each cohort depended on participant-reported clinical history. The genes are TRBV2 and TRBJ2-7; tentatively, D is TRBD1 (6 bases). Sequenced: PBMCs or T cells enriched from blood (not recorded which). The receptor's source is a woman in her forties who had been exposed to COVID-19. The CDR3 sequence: CASNRDNSYEQYV. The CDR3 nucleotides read TGTGCCAGCAATCGGGACAACTCCTACGAGCAGTACGTC.